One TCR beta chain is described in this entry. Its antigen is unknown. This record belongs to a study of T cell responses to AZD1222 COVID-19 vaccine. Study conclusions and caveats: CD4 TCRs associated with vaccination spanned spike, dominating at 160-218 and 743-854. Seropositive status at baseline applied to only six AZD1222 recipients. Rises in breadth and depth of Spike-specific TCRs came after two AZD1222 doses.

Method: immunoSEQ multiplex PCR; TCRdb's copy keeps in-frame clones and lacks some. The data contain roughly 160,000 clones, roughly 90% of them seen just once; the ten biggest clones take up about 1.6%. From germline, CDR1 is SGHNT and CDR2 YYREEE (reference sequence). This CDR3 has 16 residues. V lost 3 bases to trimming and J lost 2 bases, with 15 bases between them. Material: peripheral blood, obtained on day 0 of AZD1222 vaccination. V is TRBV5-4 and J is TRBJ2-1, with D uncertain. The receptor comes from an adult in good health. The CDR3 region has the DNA TGTGCCAGCAGCTCCCTTGGGAAGCGAACCTACAATGAGCAGTTCTTC. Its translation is CASSSLGKRTYNEQFF.